The 17 T cell receptor beta chains below all came from one sample that was sequenced in a study of T-cell memory formation after mild COVID-19. Each CDR3 protein is one row after TCRdb ran MiXCR on the 5' RACE reads. Of about 290,000 distinct CDR3 sequences listed, more than 15% are singletons. The material sequenced was PBMCs or a T cell subset sorted from them (not recorded which). These receptor sequences come from a man aged 18 to 29 who had mild COVID-19 (a few samples of this study predate the infection). Cell type and time point are not known.

The chain uses TRBV4-3 and TRBJ2-1; tentatively, D is TRBD1 or TRBD2 (5 bases each). This CDR3 has 17 residues. From germline, CDR1 is LGHNA and CDR2 YSLEER. V lost 0 bases and J 0 bases, leaving 12 bases between the germline ends. CDR3 coding DNA: TGCGCCAGCAGCCAAGATTTGGGGGTTCTCTCCTACAATGAGCAGTTCTTC. Translation: CASSQDLGVLSYNEQFF.

This clonotype occurred many times. The chain employs TRBV4-1 and TRBJ2-3; D tentatively reads TRBD1 or TRBD2 (5 bases each). The CDR3 totals 14 residues. The V gene lost 0 bases and the J gene lost 4 bases, with 8 bases spanning the gap. Germline V gene sequence: CDR1 MGHRA, CDR2 YSYEKL. CDR3 region: CASSQDLGADTQYF. As DNA, the CDR3 is TGCGCCAGCAGCCAAGATCTGGGGGCAGATACGCAGTATTTT.

The chain is built from TRBV28 and TRBJ1-1; TRBD1 matches 8 bases. The germline V gene has CDR1 MDHEN and CDR2 SYDVKM. The length of the CDR3 is 13 residues. The ends lost 6 bases at V and 0 bases at J; junction bases unmatched: 0. CDR3 residues: CASRDRVNTEAFF. The CDR3 coding sequence is TGTGCCAGCAGGGACAGGGTGAACACTGAAGCTTTCTTT.

The chain combines TRBV14 with TRBJ1-1; D gene ambiguous. Trimming removed 1 base at V and 4 bases at J, with 10 bases between. The germline CDR1 and CDR2 sequences are SGHDN and FVKESK. CDR3 length equals 14 residues. The CDR3 region has the DNA TGTGCCAGCAGCCAAGTAGGGATCGGCACTGAAGCTTTCTTT. Translation: CASSQVGIGTEAFF.

The genes are TRBV4-3 and TRBJ2-2, with D possibly matching TRBD2 (5 bases). The CDR3 sequence is 16 residues long. V gave up 0 bases and J gave up 7 bases, with 15 bases separating them. Per the germline V gene, CDR1 is LGHNA and CDR2 is YSLEER. DNA for the CDR3: TGCGCCAGCAGCCAAGATGTGGTGAGGGTCAGCGGGGAGCTGTTTTTT. It translates to CASSQDVVRVSGELFF.

The rearrangement joins TRBV12-3 or TRBV12-4 to TRBJ1-2, with D possibly being TRBD1 (5 bases). V dropped 4 bases and J dropped 11 bases, with 20 bases sitting between them. The CDR3 loop spans 14 amino acids. CDR3 nucleotides: TGTGCCAGCAGTTCCCGCCGGGGGGGTTTTGGTTACACCTTC. Its translation: CASSSRRGGFGYTF.

This clonotype was picked up many times. The gene calls are TRBV7-2 and TRBJ2-7; 10 nucleotides match TRBD2. Trimming removed 5 bases from V and 4 bases from J; junction bases left unmatched: 8. CDR1 and CDR2 (germline): SGHTA, FQGNSA. The CDR3 sequence is 15 residues long. In DNA, the CDR3 is TGTGCCAGCAGCCAAGGGACTAGCGACAGATACGAGCAGTACGTC. Its protein product is CASSQGTSDRYEQYV.

CDR3 in amino acids: CASSPPFPKTDTQYF. DNA for the CDR3: TGTGCCAGCAGCCCCCCGTTTCCCAAAACAGATACGCAGTATTTT. This chain joins TRBV9 and TRBJ2-3, with unresolved D. Per the germline V gene, CDR1 is SGDLS and CDR2 is YYNGEE. The CDR3 is made up of 15 amino acids. Deletions cut 4 bases from V and 3 bases from J, with 15 bases between.

This clonotype has only a few counts. The chain employs TRBV29-1 and TRBJ2-1; D not resolved. Germline V gene sequence: CDR1 SQVTM, CDR2 ANQGSEA. V lost 5 bases, J lost 8 bases, and 16 bases lay in between. CDR3 length: 13 amino acids. In nucleotides, the CDR3 is TGCAGCGTTAGGCTGATAGGTTTTGATGAGCAGTTCTTC. Amino acids: CSVRLIGFDEQFF.

This clonotype occurred a few times. The chain recombines TRBV7-2 with TRBJ1-1, with D uncertain. The germline CDR1 and CDR2 sequences are SGHTA and FQGNSA. V was pared by 3 bases and J by 2 bases, with 13 bases between. The CDR3 length is 15 residues. CDR3 protein: CASSLGPGFNTEAFF. The CDR3 DNA is TGTGCCAGCAGCTTGGGCCCGGGCTTCAACACTGAAGCTTTCTTT.

This chain uses TRBV7-6 with TRBJ2-2; D not resolved. The CDR3 is 16 residues long. The V end lost 1 base, the J end lost 6 bases, and 15 bases lay between the germline ends. Germline CDR1 is SGHVS and CDR2 is FNYEAQ. The CDR3 here is CASSLGLQRGAGELFF. CDR3 DNA: TGTGCCAGCAGCTTAGGTTTGCAGCGAGGCGCCGGGGAGCTGTTTTTT.

This clonotype showed up just a few times. The chain joins TRBV29-1 to TRBJ2-2; D unclear. Germline V gene sequence: CDR1 SQVTM, CDR2 ANQGSEA. V was pared by 4 bases and J by 0 bases, with 6 bases between. This CDR3 has 13 residues. CDR3 sequence: CSVAGSNTGELFF. The CDR3 region has the DNA TGCAGCGTTGCGGGCTCGAACACCGGGGAGCTGTTTTTT.

There are a few counts of this clonotype. The rearrangement links TRBV15 to TRBJ2-7; D perhaps matches TRBD2 (6 bases). CDR1 and CDR2 from the germline V gene are LNHNV and YYDKDF (reference sequence). The CDR3 covers 16 residues. Trimming pared 0 bases from V and 1 base from J, leaving 13 bases between. The CDR3: CATSRDRGTTSYEQYF. DNA of the CDR3: TGTGCCACCAGCAGAGATCGGGGGACCACTTCCTACGAGCAGTACTTC.

This chain joins TRBV7-9 and TRBJ1-5; D gene unclear. From germline, CDR1 is SEHNR and CDR2 FQNEAQ (reference sequence). This CDR3 has 14 amino acids. V was trimmed by 4 bases and J by 0 bases, leaving 7 bases between them. The CDR3 here is CASSYYDSNQPQHF. CDR3 coding DNA: TGTGCCAGCAGCTACTACGATAGCAATCAGCCCCAGCATTTT.

The chain has TRBV6-2 or TRBV6-3 and TRBJ2-4, with a possible D match to TRBD2 (6 bases). Germline CDR1 MNHEY, CDR2 SVGEGT. The germline V and J ends were trimmed by 4 bases and 12 bases, with 19 bases remaining between them. CDR3 length: 14 amino acids. Written as DNA, the CDR3 is TGTGCCAGCAGTTCAATAGTATACCGGGACTCTCAGTACTTC. It is translated as CASSSIVYRDSQYF.

The table lists this clonotype with many counts. This sequence joins TRBV29-1 and TRBJ2-1; D unclear. The germline V and J ends were trimmed by 6 bases and 12 bases, with 12 bases remaining between them. The germline CDR1 and CDR2 sequences are SQVTM and ANQGSEA. The CDR3 is 10 residues long. The CDR3 protein is CSVHELGQFF. CDR3 nucleotides: TGCAGCGTCCACGAACTTGGGCAGTTCTTC.

This clonotype was recorded at least ten times. Sequence at one end of the junction differs from germline and may be a read error. The rearrangement joins TRBV7-2 to TRBJ1-1, with D possibly matching TRBD1 (5 bases). Germline loops: CDR1 SGHTA, CDR2 FQGNSA. This CDR3 has 14 amino acids. CDR3: CASHSGPGVPSIRF. Written as DNA, the CDR3 is TGTGCCAGCCACTCGGGACCAGGTGTACCTTCTATTCGATTT.